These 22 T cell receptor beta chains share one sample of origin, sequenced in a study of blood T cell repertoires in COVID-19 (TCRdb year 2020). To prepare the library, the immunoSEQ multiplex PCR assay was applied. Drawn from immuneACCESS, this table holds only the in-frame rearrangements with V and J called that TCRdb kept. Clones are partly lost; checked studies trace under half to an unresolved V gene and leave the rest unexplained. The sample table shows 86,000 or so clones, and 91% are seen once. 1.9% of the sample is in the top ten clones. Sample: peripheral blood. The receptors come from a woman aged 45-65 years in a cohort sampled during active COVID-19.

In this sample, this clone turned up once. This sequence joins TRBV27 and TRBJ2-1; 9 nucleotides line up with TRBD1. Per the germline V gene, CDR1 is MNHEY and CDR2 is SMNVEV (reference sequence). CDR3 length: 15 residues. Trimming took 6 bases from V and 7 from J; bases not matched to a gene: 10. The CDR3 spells CASSLGATGGNEQFF. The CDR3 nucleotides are TGTGCCAGCAGCCTCGGGGCGACAGGGGGTAATGAGCAGTTCTTC.

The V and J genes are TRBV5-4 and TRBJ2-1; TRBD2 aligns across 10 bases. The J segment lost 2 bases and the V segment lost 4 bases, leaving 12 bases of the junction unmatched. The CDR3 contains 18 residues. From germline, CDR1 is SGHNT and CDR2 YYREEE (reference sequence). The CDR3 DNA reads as TGTGCCAGCAGCCTAAATGCTAGGAGCGGGGGGGCCTACAATGAGCAGTTCTTC. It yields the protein CASSLNARSGGAYNEQFF.

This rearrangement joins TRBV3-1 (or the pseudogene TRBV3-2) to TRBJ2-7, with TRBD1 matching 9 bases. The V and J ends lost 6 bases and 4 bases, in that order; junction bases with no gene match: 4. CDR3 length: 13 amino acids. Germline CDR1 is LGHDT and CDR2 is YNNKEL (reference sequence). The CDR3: CASRDRGAYEQYF. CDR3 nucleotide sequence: TGTGCCAGCAGGGACAGGGGTGCGTACGAGCAGTACTTC.

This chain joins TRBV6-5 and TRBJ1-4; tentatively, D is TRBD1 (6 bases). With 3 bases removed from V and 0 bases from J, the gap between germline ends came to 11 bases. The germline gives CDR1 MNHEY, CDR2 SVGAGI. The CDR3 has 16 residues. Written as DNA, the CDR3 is TGTGCCAGCAGTTATAGGGGGGGCACAACTAATGAAAAACTGTTTTTT. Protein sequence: CASSYRGGTTNEKLFF.

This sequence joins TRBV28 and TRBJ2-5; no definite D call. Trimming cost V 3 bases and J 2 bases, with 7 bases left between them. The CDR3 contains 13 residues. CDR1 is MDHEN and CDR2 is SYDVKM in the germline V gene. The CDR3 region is CASSFLQQETQYF. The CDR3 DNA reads TGTGCCAGCAGTTTCTTGCAGCAAGAGACCCAGTACTTC. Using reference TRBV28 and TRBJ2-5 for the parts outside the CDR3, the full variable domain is DVKVTQSSRYLVKRTGEKVFLECVQDMDHENMFWYRQDPGLGLRLIYFSYDVKMKEKGDIPEGYSVSREKKERFSLILESASTNQTSMYLCASSFLQQETQYFGPGTRLLVL.

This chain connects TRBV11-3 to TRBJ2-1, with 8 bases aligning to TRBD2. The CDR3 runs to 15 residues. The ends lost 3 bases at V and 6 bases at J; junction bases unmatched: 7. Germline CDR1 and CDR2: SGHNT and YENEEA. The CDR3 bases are TGTGCCAGCAGCTTTGGGCGCGGGAGGAGCAATGAGCAGTTCTTC. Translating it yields CASSFGRGRSNEQFF.

CDR3 sequence reads: CASSAGQGRYEQYF. The CDR3 nucleotides are TGTGCCAGCAGCGCCGGACAGGGGCGCTACGAGCAGTACTTC. The chain combines TRBV9 with TRBJ2-7; TRBD1 agrees at 9 bases. The V and J ends lost 3 bases and 3 bases, in that order; junction bases with no gene match: 4. The length of the CDR3 is 14 residues. Germline assignment: CDR1 SGDLS and CDR2 YYNGEE.

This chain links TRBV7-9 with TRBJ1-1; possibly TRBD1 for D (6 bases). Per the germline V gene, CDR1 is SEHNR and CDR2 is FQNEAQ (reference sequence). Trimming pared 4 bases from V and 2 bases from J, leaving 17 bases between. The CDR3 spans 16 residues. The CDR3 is CASSSGALPYNTEAFF. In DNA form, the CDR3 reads TGTGCCAGCAGCTCAGGGGCCCTCCCCTACAACACTGAAGCTTTCTTT.

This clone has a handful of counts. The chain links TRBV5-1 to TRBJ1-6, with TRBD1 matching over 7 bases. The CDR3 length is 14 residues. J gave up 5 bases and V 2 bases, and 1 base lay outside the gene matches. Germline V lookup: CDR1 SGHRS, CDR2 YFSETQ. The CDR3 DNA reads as TGCGCCAGCAGCTTTACAGGGGATAATTCACCCCTCCACTTT. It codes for CASSFTGDNSPLHF.

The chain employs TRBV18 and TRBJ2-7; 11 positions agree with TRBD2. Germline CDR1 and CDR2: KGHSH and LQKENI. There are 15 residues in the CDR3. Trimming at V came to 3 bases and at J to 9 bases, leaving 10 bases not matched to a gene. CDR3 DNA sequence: TGTGCCAGCTCACCTTCTCTAGCGGGAGGCCCTGGGCAGTACTTC. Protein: CASSPSLAGGPGQYF.

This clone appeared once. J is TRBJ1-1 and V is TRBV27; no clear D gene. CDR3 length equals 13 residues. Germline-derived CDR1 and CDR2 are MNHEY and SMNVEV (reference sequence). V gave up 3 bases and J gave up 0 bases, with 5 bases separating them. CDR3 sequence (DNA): TGTGCCAGCAGTTTCCGTATGAACACTGAAGCTTTCTTT. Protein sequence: CASSFRMNTEAFF.

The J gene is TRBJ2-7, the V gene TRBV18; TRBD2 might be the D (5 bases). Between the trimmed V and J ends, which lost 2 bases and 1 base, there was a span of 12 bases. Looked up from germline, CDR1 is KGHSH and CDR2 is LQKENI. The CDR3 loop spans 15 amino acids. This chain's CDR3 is CASSPFSSSSYEQYF. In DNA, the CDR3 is TGTGCCAGCTCACCATTCTCTAGCAGTTCCTACGAGCAGTACTTC. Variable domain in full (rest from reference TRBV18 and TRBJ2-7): NAGVMQNPRHLVRRRGQEARLRCSPMKGHSHVYWYRQLPEEGLKFMVYLQKENIIDESGMPKERFSAEFPKEGPSILRIQQVVRGDSAAYFCASSPFSSSSYEQYFGPGTRLTVT.

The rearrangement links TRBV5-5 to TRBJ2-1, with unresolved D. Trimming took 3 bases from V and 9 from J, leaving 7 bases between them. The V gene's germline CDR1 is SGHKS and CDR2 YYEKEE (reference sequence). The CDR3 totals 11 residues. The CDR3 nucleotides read TGTGCCAGCAGCTACCAACTTGAGCAGTTCTTC. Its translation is CASSYQLEQFF.

The CDR3 bases are TGTGCCAGCAGCGCGGACGGACAGGGTTTGGGCTATGGCTACACCTTC. The encoded protein is CASSADGQGLGYGYTF. This chain joins TRBV9 and TRBJ1-2; 8 nucleotides agree with TRBD1. CDR3 length: 16 residues. The V gene end was trimmed by 3 bases and the J gene end by 4 bases; junction bases not matched to a gene: 11. Germline V gene sequence: CDR1 SGDLS, CDR2 YYNGEE.

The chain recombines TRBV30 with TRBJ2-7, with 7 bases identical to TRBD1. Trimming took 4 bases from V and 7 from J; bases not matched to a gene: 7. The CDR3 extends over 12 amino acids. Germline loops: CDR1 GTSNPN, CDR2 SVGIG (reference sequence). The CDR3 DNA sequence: TGTGCCTGGACTAGACAGGGCTCGGAGCAGTACTTC. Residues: CAWTRQGSEQYF.

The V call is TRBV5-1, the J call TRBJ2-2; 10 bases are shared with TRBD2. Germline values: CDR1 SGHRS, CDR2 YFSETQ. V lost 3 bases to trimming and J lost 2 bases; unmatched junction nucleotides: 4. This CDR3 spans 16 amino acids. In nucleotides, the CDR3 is TGCGCCAGCAGCTCAACTAGCGGGGATAACACCGGGGAGCTGTTTTTT. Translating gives CASSSTSGDNTGELFF.

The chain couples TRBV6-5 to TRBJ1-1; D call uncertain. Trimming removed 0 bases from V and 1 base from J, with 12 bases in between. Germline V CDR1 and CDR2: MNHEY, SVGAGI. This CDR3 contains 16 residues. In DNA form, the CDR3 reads TGTGCCAGCAGTTACTCGAGAGCGAACTCGAACACTGAAGCTTTCTTT. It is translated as CASSYSRANSNTEAFF.

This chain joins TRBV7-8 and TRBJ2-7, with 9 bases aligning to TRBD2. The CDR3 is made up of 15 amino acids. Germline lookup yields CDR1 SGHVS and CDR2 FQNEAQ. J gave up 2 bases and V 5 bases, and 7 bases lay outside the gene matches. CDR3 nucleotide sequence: TGTGCCAGCAGCCTAGGCCCTAGCGGGGCCTACGAGCAGTACTTC. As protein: CASSLGPSGAYEQYF. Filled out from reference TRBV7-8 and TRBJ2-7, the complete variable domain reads GAGVSQSPRYKVAKRGQDVALRCDPISGHVSLFWYQQALGQGPEFLTYFQNEAQLDKSGLPSDRFFAERPEGSVSTLKIQRTQQEDSAVYLCASSLGPSGAYEQYFGPGTRLTVT.

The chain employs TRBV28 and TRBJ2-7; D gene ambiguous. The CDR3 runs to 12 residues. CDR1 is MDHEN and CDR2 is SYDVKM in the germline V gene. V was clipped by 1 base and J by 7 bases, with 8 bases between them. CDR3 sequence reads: CASSLLEREQYF. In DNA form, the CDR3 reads TGTGCCAGCAGTTTATTGGAGAGGGAGCAGTACTTC.

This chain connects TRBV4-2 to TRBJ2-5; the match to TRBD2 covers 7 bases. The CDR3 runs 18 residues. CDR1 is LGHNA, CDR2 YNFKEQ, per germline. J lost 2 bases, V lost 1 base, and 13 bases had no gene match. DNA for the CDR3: TGTGCCAGCAGCCAAGGGGGAGGGAGTAAGGTTGGACAAGAGACCCAGTACTTC. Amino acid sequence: CASSQGGGSKVGQETQYF.

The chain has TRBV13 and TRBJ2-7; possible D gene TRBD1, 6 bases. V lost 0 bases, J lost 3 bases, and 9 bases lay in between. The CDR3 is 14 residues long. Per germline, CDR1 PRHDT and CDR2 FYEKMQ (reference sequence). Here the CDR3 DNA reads TGTGCCAGCAGCTTAGGTAACAGGGACTACGAGCAGTACTTC. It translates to CASSLGNRDYEQYF.

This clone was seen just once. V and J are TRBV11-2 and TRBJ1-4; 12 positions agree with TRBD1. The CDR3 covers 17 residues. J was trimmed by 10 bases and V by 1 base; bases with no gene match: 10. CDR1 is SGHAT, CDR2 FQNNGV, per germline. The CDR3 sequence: CASSLVSTGQGAGKLFF. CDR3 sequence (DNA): TGTGCCAGCAGCTTAGTCTCGACGGGACAGGGGGCTGGAAAACTGTTTTTT.